This TCR beta chain was sequenced for a study of T cells in Graves' hyperthyroidism and ophthalmopathy (dated by TCRdb to the late 2010s). Turning to the overall study: Peripheral blood samples were taken at the time of initial diagnosis, prior to any treatment. After blood sampling, hyperthyroidism patients were treated with methimazole at a starting dose of 30 mg daily, and ophthalmopathy patients were treated with high-dose intravenous methylprednisolone. Prospective prediction of ophthalmopathy was tested in an independent validation cohort of approximately 18 hyperthyroidism patients and 15 to 17 patients who later progressed to ophthalmopathy. TCR Vbeta CDR3 sequencing of 120 to 150 peripheral blood samples (fewer than 45 ophthalmopathy, 75 hyperthyroidism and approximately 17 progressor patients) is reported in the paper. For training and testing, the 80 to 100 patients in the discovery cohort were randomly divided in a 7:3 ratio. To identify TCR V-J signatures that set the groups apart, the researchers used a discovery cohort of 90 to 100 patients, made up of roughly 45 with Graves' ophthalmopathy and some 60 with stable Graves' hyperthyroidism. In addition, the study compared T-cell repertoires in thyroid tissue and in blood from about six Graves' hyperthyroidism patients.

The TCR beta CDR3 regions were amplified from RNA transcripts. A first-round RT-PCR of the TCR CDR3 used the HTBI primer set with the Qiagen OneStep RT-PCR kit. Libraries were constructed in a second round of multiplex PCR, after which size selection and purification were performed. The libraries were sequenced on an Illumina HiSeq2000 using paired-end 100 bp reads. The authors processed their data as follows. SOAPnuke was used to process the raw data, throwing out any read that contained adapters or uncalled bases, had a mean Phred below 15, or lacked an exact constant-primer or identifier match. High-quality paired reads were merged with COPE v1.2.5, and unique nucleotide sequences were defined as clonotypes. MiTCR v1.1 was used to align clonotypes to the IMGT TRBV, TRBD and TRBJ reference segments. The analysis included only V-J combinations with a frequency above 0.0001, which together covered 99.2% of the repertoires. A TCS score was defined as the ratio of F50 (clonal expansion) to E x V (chaos), with BLOSUM62-based TCRdist applied between CDR3 peptides within each V-J. Welch's t-statistics and random forest reduced 450 to 600 V-J features to 10 to 15, which were used in a naive Bayes classifier (R e1071). In TCRdb, the public reads were trimmed at Q25 with fastp and aligned with MiXCR, with productive beta chains retained. Every CDR3 protein is listed once, alongside the most common genes and DNA of its rows. None of the V and J calls come from the authors' own analysis; TCRdb made them. The sample profile shows around 500,000 distinct CDR3 sequences; 15% to 20% of them were found once. The top ten hold approximately 30% of the sample.

Summary of the overall study and its limitations: During validation, the model predicted progression to ophthalmopathy a median of approximately 6.5 months ahead of onset, with 60% to 71% sensitivity and under 85% specificity. A model built on a 13 V-J signature distinguished ophthalmopathy from stable hyperthyroidism, reaching 85% to 90% sensitivity and approximately 83% specificity in cross-validation and 80%/75% in testing. No statistical method was used to fix the sample size in advance, and group allocation was not hidden from the investigators. Most expanded thyroid clonotypes (frequency above 0.001) were also detected in blood, suggesting blood repertoires may reflect thyroid immune responses.

Remarks on this clonotype: Its antigen remains undetermined. The sample holds no much larger clone one base away, and base qualities are not on file.

Moderately to severely active disease, a Clinical Activity Score of at least 3, a NOSPECS grade of at least 4, and a duration under 3 months were present in ophthalmopathy patients. Patients with uncontrolled infections, other autoimmune diseases, pregnancy or lactation were excluded. Clinical symptoms, serum thyroxine and TRAb, thyroid ultrasound, and orbital computed tomography formed the basis for the diagnoses. PBMCs were isolated from about 9 ml of fresh peripheral blood by Ficoll-Paque density gradient centrifugation. Trizol reagent was used to extract total RNA, and RNA quality was then checked on an Agilent 2100 Bioanalyzer. V is pared back by 8 bases and J by 5 bases, with 27 bases lying between the germline termini. The germline V gene provides CDR1 SQVTM and CDR2 ANQGSEA. The CDR3 sequence holds 16 residues, the cysteine and phenylalanine included. Of the read, only the CDR3 DNA is kept; its 48 bases are in frame from base 1.

The chain employs TRBV29-1 and TRBJ2-5; the D gene is perhaps TRBD1, on 6 matching bases. The sequence came from a woman in her twenties or thirties with Graves' ophthalmopathy. Sequenced: blood. CDR3 sequence: CSLSLGWGRPGETQYF. The DNA sequence is TGCAGCCTCTCACTAGGGTGGGGGCGCCCCGGTGAGACCCAGTACTTC.